The present TCR beta chain was sequenced within a study of graft-versus-host responses after intestinal transplantation. Profiling relied on immunoSEQ multiplex PCR, and the TCRdb table lists in-frame clones only, not all of them. The sample lists approximately 85,000 clones, approximately 90% occurring once. This clone showed up just once. Its target is unknown. The receptor was isolated from a human donor who was the organ donor for an intestinal transplant. This sample comprised unstimulated CD8+ T cells sorted from spleen or lymph node cells, obtained before transplant.

CDR3 nucleotide sequence: TGTGCCAGCAGTTCCGGACAGGTCTCCTACGAGCAGTACTTC. Translating it yields CASSSGQVSYEQYF. This chain uses TRBV28 with TRBJ2-7; TRBD1 aligns across 7 bases. The V and J ends lost 4 bases and 0 bases, in that order; junction bases with no gene match: 3. The germline V gene encodes CDR1 MDHEN and CDR2 SYDVKM. The CDR3 spans 14 residues. The whole variable domain, remainder taken from reference TRBV28 and TRBJ2-7, is DVKVTQSSRYLVKRTGEKVFLECVQDMDHENMFWYRQDPGLGLRLIYFSYDVKMKEKGDIPEGYSVSREKKERFSLILESASTNQTSMYLCASSSGQVSYEQYFGPGTRLTVT.